The clone carrying this T cell receptor (beta chain) was seen only a few times. Its antigen is as yet unknown. Sequencing in the ViraFEST assay came after antigen-specific CD4+ T cells had been expanded with viral peptide pools, which were used to stimulate PBMC. Subsequent to 10 days of culture, CD4+ T cells were isolated. Each person got two doses of an mRNA SARS-CoV-2 vaccine, BNT162b2 or mRNA-1273. On day 3 and again on day 7, half the medium was replaced with IL-2 medium. The record originates from a study of vaccination effects on CD4 cells after COVID-19. Study in general: A median of 72 days separated the second dose and sampling.

General study findings and limits: Recruitment yielded few convalescent patients, and the study had no early post-infection timepoints. There was marked clonal contraction among infection- and vaccine-induced clones late after vaccination.

Some clones are missing from TCRdb's copy, which holds only in-frame ones; the method was immunoSEQ multiplex PCR. The sample carries 12,000 or so clones, approximately 71% recorded once. This CDR3 is 14 amino acids long. Losses at the gene ends were 5 bases for V and 2 bases for J; bases not matched to a gene: 4. The germline CDR1 and CDR2 sequences are SGHVS and FQNEAQ. Material: CD4+ T cells from PBMCs cultured with SARS-CoV-2 spike peptides, obtained after COVID-19 vaccination. The V and J genes are TRBV7-8 and TRBJ1-2; 8 bases are shared with TRBD1. The sequence was collected from a human donor who received a COVID-19 vaccine. The CDR3 DNA sequence: TGTGCCAGCAGCGCGGGACAGGAAAACTATGGCTACACCTTC. This translates into CASSAGQENYGYTF.